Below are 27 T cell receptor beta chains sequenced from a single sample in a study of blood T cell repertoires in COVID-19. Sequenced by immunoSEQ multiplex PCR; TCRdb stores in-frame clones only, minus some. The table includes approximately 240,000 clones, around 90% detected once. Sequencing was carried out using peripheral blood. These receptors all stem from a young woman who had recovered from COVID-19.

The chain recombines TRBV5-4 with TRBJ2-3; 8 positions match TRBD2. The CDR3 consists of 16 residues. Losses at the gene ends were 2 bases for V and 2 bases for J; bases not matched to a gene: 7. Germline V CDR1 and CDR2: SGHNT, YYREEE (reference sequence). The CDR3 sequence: CASSFKAGAHTDTQYF. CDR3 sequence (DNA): TGTGCCAGCAGCTTTAAAGCGGGAGCCCACACAGATACGCAGTATTTT.

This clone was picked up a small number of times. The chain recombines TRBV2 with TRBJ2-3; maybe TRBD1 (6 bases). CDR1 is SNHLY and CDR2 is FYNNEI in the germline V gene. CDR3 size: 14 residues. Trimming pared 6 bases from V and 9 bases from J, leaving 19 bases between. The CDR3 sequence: CASRQGLGLLTQYF. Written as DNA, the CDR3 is TGTGCCAGCAGACAGGGTTTAGGTCTGCTCACGCAGTATTTT. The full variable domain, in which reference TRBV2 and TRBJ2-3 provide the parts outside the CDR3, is EPEVTQTPSHQVTQMGQEVILRCVPISNHLYFYWYRQILGQKVEFLVSFYNNEISEKSEIFDDQFSVERPDGSNFTLKIRSTKLEDSAMYFCASRQGLGLLTQYFGPGTRLTVL.

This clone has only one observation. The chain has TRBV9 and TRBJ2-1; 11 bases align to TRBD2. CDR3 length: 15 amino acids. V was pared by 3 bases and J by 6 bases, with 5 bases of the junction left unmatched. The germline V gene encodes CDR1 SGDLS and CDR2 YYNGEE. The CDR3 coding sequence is TGTGCCAGCAGCGCGACTAGCGGGACGGTCAATGAGCAGTTCTTC. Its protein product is CASSATSGTVNEQFF.

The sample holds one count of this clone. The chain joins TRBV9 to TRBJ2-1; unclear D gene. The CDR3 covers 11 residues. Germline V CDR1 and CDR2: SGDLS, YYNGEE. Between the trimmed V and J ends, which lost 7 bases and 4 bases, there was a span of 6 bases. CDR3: CASSTYNEQFF. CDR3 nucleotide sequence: TGTGCCAGCTCCACTTACAATGAGCAGTTCTTC.

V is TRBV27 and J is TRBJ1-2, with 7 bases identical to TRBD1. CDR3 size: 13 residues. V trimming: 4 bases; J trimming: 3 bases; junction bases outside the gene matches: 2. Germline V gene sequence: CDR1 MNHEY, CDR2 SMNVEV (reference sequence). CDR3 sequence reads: CASSSTGDYGYTF. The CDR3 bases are TGTGCCAGCAGTTCCACAGGGGACTATGGCTACACCTTC.

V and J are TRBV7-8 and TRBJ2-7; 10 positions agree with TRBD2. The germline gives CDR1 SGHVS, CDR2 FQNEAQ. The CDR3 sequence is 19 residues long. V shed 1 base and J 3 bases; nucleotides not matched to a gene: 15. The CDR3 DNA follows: TGTGCCAGCAGCTTAGAGGCTAGCGGGAGATTTTCCCGCCTCTACGAGCAGTACTTC. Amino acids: CASSLEASGRFSRLYEQYF. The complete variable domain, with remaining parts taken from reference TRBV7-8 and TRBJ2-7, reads GAGVSQSPRYKVAKRGQDVALRCDPISGHVSLFWYQQALGQGPEFLTYFQNEAQLDKSGLPSDRFFAERPEGSVSTLKIQRTQQEDSAVYLCASSLEASGRFSRLYEQYFGPGTRLTVT.

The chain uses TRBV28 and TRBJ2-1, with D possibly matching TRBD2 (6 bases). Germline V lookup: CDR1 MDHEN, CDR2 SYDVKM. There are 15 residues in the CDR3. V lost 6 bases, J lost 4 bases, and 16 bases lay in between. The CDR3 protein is CASRDGISGYNEQFF. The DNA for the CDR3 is TGTGCCAGCAGGGATGGTATTAGCGGATACAATGAGCAGTTCTTC.

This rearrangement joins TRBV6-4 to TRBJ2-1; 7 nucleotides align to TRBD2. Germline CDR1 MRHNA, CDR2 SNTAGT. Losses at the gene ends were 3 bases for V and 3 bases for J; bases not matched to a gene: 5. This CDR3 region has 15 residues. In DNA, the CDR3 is TGTGCCAGCAGTGAGATTTCGGGGGGCTACAATGAGCAGTTCTTC. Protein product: CASSEISGGYNEQFF.

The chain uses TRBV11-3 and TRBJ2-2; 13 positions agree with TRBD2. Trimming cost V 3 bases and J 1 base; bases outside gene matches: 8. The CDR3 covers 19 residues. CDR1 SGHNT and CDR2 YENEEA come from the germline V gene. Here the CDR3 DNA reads TGTGCCAGCAGCTTTGAGACTAGCGGGAGGAGGGGGAACACCGGGGAGCTGTTTTTT. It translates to CASSFETSGRRGNTGELFF.

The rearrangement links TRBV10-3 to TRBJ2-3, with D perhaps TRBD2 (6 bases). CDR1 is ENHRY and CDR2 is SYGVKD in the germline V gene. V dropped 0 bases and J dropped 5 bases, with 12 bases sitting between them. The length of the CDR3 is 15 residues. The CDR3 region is CAISESGGSGDTQYF. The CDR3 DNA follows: TGTGCCATCAGTGAGTCAGGAGGGAGTGGAGATACGCAGTATTTT.

The CDR3 DNA follows: TGCGCCAGCAGCTTGGGTGTCGGCACGTCGAAGGGGCTTCAGTACTTC. Translated, it gives CASSLGVGTSKGLQYF. J is TRBJ2-4 and V is TRBV5-1, with a tentative D call TRBD1 (5 bases). CDR1 and CDR2 (germline): SGHRS, YFSETQ. The CDR3 is 16 residues long. The V end was cut by 0 bases, the J end by 11 bases, with 21 bases between.

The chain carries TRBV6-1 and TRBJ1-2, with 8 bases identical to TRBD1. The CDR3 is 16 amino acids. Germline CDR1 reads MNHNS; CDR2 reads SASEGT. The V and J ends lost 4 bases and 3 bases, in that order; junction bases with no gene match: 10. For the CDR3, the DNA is TGTGCCAGCAGTGCACGGACAGGGAATCTTTACTATGGCTACACCTTC. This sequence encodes CASSARTGNLYYGYTF.

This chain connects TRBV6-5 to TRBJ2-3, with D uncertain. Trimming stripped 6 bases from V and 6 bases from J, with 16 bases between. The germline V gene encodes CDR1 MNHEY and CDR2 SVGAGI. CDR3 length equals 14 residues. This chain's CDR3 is CASSRGSPADTQYF. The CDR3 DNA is TGTGCCAGCAGCCGAGGATCTCCAGCGGATACGCAGTATTTT.

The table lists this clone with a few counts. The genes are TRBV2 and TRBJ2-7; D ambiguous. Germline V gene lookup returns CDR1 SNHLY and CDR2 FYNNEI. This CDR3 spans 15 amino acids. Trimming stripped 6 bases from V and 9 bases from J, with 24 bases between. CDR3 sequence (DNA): TGTGCCAGCAGAGCCTCCAGGAACCCCTCCGATTTGCAGTACTTC. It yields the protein CASRASRNPSDLQYF.

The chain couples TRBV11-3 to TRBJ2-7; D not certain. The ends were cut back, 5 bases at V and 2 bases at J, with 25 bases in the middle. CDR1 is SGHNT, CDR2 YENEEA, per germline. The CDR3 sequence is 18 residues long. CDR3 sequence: CASSHTPRLALVAYEQYF. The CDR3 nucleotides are TGTGCCAGCAGCCATACTCCCCGTTTAGCTCTGGTAGCCTACGAGCAGTACTTC.

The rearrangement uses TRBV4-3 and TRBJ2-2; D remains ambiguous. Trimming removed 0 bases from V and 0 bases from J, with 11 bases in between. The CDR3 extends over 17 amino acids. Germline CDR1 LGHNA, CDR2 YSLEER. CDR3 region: CASSQDLRQANTGELFF. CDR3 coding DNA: TGCGCCAGCAGCCAAGATCTCAGGCAGGCGAACACCGGGGAGCTGTTTTTT.

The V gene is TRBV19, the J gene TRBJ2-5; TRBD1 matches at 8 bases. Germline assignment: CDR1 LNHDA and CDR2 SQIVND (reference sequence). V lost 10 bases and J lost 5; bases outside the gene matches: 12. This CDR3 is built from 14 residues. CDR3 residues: CATSLRGLRETQYF. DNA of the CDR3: TGTGCCACCTCGCTCAGGGGGCTACGGGAGACCCAGTACTTC. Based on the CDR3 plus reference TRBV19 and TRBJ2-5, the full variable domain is DGGITQSPKYLFRKEGQNVTLSCEQNLNHDAMYWYRQDPGQGLRLIYYSQIVNDFQKGDIAEGYSVSREKKESFPLTVTSAQKNPTAFYLCATSLRGLRETQYFGPGTRLLVL.

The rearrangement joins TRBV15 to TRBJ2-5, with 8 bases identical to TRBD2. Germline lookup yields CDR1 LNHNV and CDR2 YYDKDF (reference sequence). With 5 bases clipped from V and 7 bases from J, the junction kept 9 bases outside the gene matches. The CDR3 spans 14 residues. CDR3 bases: TGTGCCACCAGCGGGGGACTAGAGGGGCGGACCCAGTACTTC. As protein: CATSGGLEGRTQYF.

CDR3 residues: CASSKFVGNRQTSYEQYF. CDR3 coding DNA: TGTGCCAGCAGCAAATTCGTGGGGAACCGACAGACCTCCTACGAGCAGTACTTC. This chain uses TRBV21-1 with TRBJ2-7; TRBD1 was called by the table and not checked on the DNA. TRBV21-1 is an annotated pseudogene. The CDR3 is made up of 18 amino acids.

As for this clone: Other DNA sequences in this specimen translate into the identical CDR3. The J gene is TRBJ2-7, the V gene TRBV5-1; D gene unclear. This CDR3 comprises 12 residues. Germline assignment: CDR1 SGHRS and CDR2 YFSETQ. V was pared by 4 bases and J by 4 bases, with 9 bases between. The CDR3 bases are TGCGCCAGCAGCCTGACAACGTACGAGCAGTACTTC. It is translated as CASSLTTYEQYF. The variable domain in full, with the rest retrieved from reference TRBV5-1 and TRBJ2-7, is KAGVTQTPRYLIKTRGQQVTLSCSPISGHRSVSWYQQTPGQGLQFLFEYFSETQRNKGNFPGRFSGRQFSNSRSEMNVSTLELGDSALYLCASSLTTYEQYFGPGTRLTVT.

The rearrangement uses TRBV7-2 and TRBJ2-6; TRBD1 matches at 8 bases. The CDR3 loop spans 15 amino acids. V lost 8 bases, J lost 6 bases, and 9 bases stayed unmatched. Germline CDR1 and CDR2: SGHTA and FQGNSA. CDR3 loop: CASGNRGLLANVLTF. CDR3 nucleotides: TGTGCCAGCGGCAACAGGGGGTTGTTGGCCAACGTCCTGACTTTC. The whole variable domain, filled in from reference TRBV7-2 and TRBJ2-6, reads GAGVSQSPSNKVTEKGKDVELRCDPISGHTALYWYRQSLGQGLEFLIYFQGNSAPDKSGLPSDRFSAERTGGSVSTLTIQRTQQEDSAVYLCASGNRGLLANVLTFGAGSRLTVL.

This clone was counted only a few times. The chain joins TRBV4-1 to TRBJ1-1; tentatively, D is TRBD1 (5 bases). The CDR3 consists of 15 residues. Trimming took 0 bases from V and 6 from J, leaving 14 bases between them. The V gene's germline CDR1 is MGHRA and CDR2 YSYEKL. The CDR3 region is CASSQEWGGGSEAFF. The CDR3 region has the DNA TGCGCCAGCAGCCAAGAATGGGGCGGTGGGTCTGAAGCTTTCTTT.

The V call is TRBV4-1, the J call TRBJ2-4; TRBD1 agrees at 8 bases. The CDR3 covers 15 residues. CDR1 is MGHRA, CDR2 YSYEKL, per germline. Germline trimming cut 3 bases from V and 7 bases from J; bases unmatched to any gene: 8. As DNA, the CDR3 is TGCGCCAGCAGCCACCCCTTGGACAGGGAGAACATTCAGTACTTC. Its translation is CASSHPLDRENIQYF.

The chain's CDR3 is CASSTPGQGDPGANVLTF. DNA for the CDR3: TGTGCCAGCAGCACTCCGGGACAGGGCGATCCTGGGGCCAACGTCCTGACTTTC. This chain connects TRBV7-6 to TRBJ2-6, with TRBD1 identical over 9 bases. The CDR3 extends over 18 amino acids. The V and J ends lost 5 bases and 2 bases, in that order; junction bases with no gene match: 10. Germline V gene lookup returns CDR1 SGHVS and CDR2 FNYEAQ. The full variable domain, rest sourced from reference TRBV7-6 and TRBJ2-6, is GAGVSQSPRYKVTKRGQDVALRCDPISGHVSLYWYRQALGQGPEFLTYFNYEAQQDKSGLPNDRFSAERPEGSISTLTIQRTEQRDSAMYRCASSTPGQGDPGANVLTFGAGSRLTVL.

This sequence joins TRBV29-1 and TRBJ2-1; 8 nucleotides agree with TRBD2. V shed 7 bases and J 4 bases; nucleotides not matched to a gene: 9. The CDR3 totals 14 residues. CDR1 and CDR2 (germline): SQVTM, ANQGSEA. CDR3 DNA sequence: TGCAGCGCCCCAAAGGGCGGGAGGTACAATGAGCAGTTCTTC. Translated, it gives CSAPKGGRYNEQFF.

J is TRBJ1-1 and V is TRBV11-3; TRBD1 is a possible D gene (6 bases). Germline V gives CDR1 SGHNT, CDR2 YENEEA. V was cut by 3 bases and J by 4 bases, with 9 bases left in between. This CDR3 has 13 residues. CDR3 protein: CASSFEGVTEAFF. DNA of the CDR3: TGTGCCAGCAGCTTCGAGGGGGTCACTGAAGCTTTCTTT.

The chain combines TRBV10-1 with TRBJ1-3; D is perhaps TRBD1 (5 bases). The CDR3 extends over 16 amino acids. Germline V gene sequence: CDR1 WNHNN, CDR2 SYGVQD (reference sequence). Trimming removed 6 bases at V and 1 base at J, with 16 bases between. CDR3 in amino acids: CASRGIQVKSGNTIYF. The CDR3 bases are TGCGCCAGCAGGGGAATACAGGTGAAATCTGGAAACACCATATATTTT.